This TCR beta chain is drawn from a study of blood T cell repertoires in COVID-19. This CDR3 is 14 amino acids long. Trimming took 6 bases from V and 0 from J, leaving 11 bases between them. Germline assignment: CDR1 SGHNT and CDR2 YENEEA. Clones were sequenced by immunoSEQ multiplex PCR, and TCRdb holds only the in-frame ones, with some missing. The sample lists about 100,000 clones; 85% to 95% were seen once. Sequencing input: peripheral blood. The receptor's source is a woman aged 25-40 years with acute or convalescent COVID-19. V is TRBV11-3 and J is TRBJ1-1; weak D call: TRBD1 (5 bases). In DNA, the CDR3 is TGTGCCAGCAGTTACGACAGCATGAACACTGAAGCTTTCTTT. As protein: CASSYDSMNTEAFF.